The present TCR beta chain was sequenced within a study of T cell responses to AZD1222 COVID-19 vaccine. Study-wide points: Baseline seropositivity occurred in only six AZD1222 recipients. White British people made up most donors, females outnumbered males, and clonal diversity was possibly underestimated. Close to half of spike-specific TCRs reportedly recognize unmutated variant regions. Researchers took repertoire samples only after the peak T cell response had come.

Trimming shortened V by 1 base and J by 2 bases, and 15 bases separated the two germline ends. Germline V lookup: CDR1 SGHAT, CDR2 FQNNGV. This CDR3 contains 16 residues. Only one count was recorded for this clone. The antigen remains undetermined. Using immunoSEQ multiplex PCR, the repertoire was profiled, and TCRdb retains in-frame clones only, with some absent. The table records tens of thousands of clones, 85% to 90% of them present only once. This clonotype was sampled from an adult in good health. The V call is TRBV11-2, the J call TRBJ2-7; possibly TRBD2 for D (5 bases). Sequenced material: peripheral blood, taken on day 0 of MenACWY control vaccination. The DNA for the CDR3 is TGTGCCAGCAGCTTAGGCCCCAGCCGGGGTACCTACGAGCAGTACTTC. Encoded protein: CASSLGPSRGTYEQYF.